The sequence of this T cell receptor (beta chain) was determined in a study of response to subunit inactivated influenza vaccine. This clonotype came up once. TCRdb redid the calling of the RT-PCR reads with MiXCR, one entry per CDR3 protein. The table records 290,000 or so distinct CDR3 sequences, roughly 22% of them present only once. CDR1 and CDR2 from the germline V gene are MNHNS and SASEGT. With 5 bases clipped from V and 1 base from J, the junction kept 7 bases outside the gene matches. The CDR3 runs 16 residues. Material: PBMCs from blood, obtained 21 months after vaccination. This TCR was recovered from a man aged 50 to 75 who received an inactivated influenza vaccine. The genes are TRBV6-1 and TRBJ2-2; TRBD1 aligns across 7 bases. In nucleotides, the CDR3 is TGTGCCAGCAGTCAGGGGACAGCGTTGAACACCGGGGAGCTGTTTTTT. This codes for CASSQGTALNTGELFF.